Listed here are 9 T cell receptor beta chains from one sample, sequenced in a study of T cells after yellow fever vaccination. MiXCR was run by TCRdb on the 5' RACE reads, yielding one entry per CDR3 protein. The sample lists a few hundred thousand distinct CDR3 sequences, around 6.4% occurring once. Specimen: PBMCs, collected 5 days after the yellow fever booster vaccination. These receptor sequences come from a man between 25 and 39 years old who received the YFV17D yellow fever vaccine.

The table lists this clonotype with a few counts. The rearrangement uses TRBV7-9 and TRBJ2-3; the match to TRBD2 covers 9 bases. The CDR3 is 15 amino acids. Trimming removed 3 bases from V and 10 bases from J; junction bases left unmatched: 11. Germline CDR1 reads SEHNR; CDR2 reads FQNEAQ (reference sequence). The CDR3 coding sequence is TGTGCCAGCAGCTTTTTTAGCGGGAGTGGATCTCCGCAGTATTTT. Protein product: CASSFFSGSGSPQYF.

The sample holds a few counts of this clonotype. The chain carries TRBV24-1 and TRBJ2-1; TRBD2 matches at 9 bases. The V and J ends lost 7 bases and 6 bases, in that order; junction bases with no gene match: 3. In germline, CDR1 is KGHDR, CDR2 SFDVKD. There are 13 residues in the CDR3. CDR3 bases: TGTGCCACCAGGGATAGCGGGGGCAATGAGCAGTTCTTC. Translating gives CATRDSGGNEQFF.

The sample holds many counts of this clonotype. This chain joins TRBV4-1 and TRBJ2-2; 8 nucleotides match TRBD2. Germline V gene lookup returns CDR1 MGHRA and CDR2 YSYEKL. The CDR3 length is 16 residues. After removal of 1 base from V and 3 bases from J, the junction contained 4 bases not matched to a gene. CDR3 region: CASSQAAGGYTGELFF. The CDR3 coding sequence is TGCGCCAGCAGCCAAGCGGCGGGGGGCTACACCGGGGAGCTGTTTTTT.

This clonotype was picked up a small number of times. This chain joins TRBV20-1 and TRBJ2-1; the D is unclear. Germline V gene data show CDR1 as DFQATT and CDR2 as SNEGSKA (reference sequence). The CDR3 has 10 amino acids. V gave up 6 bases and J gave up 5 bases, with 5 bases separating them. The CDR3 bases are TGCAGTGCCCTCAACAATGAGCAGTTCTTC. It is translated as CSALNNEQFF.

This clonotype showed up just a few times. The CDR3 DNA reads as TGCAGTGCTCATCCCGAGACTGCCTCCTACGAGCAGTACTTC. Encoded protein: CSAHPETASYEQYF. The rearrangement links TRBV20-1 to TRBJ2-7; unclear D gene. Germline loops: CDR1 DFQATT, CDR2 SNEGSKA (reference sequence). This CDR3 comprises 14 residues. Deletions cut 5 bases from V and 0 bases from J, with 14 bases between.

The CDR3 spells CASSLVGGFSGANVLTF. The CDR3 DNA sequence: TGTGCCAGCAGCTTGGTAGGCGGGTTCTCTGGGGCCAACGTCCTGACTTTC. V and J are TRBV5-4 and TRBJ2-6; possible D gene TRBD2, 5 bases. CDR3 length: 17 amino acids. V was pared by 0 bases and J by 0 bases, with 10 bases between. CDR1 is SGHNT, CDR2 YYREEE, per germline (reference sequence).

The chain links TRBV7-2 to TRBJ2-1; no definite D call. CDR1 and CDR2 from the germline V gene are SGHTA and FQGNSA. This CDR3 comprises 14 residues. V lost 1 base, J lost 11 bases, and 15 bases lay in between. As DNA, the CDR3 is TGTGCCAGCAGCTTAGATTTGGACCCCAAAAAGCAGTTCTTC. Its translation is CASSLDLDPKKQFF.

This clonotype was detected ten times or more. The genes are TRBV12-3 or TRBV12-4 and TRBJ2-7, with 9 bases aligning to TRBD1. V lost 5 bases, J lost 5 bases, and 7 bases stayed unmatched. This CDR3 has 14 amino acids. CDR3: CASSLTGGTDEQYF. The CDR3 nucleotides are TGTGCCAGCAGTCTGACAGGGGGAACGGACGAGCAGTACTTC.

This chain uses TRBV18 with TRBJ1-1, with a tentative D call TRBD1 (5 bases). The V end was cut by 2 bases, the J end by 3 bases, with 16 bases between. From germline, CDR1 is KGHSH and CDR2 LQKENI. This CDR3 region has 16 residues. CDR3 coding DNA: TGTGCCAGCTCACCAATCGAACGGGGGTTAGACACTGAAGCTTTCTTT. Translating it yields CASSPIERGLDTEAFF.